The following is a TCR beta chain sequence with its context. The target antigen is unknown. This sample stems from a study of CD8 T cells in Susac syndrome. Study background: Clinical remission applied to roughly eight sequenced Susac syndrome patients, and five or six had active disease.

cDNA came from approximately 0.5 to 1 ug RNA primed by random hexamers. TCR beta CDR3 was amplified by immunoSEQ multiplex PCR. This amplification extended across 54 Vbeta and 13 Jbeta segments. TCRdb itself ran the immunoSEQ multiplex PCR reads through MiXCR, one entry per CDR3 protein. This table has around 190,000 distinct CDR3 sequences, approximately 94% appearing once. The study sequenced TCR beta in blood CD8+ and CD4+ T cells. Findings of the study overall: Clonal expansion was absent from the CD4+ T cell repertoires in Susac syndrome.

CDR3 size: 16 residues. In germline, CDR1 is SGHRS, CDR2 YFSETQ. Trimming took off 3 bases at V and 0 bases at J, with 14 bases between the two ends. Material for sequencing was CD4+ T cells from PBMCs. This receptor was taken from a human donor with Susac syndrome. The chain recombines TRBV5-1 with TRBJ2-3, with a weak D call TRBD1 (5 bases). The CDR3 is CASSSEPRASTDTQYF. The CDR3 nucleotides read TGCGCCAGCAGCTCGGAACCCAGGGCGAGCACAGATACGCAGTATTTT.